A selection of T cell receptor beta chains follows, all from one sample in a study of cytomegalovirus exposure and HLA in healthy donors. Data came from immunoSEQ multiplex PCR; TCRdb stores just in-frame clones and leaves some out. The table lists about 140,000 clones, approximately 80% of them singletons. Sequencing was done on a sample of PBMCs. The origin of the receptors is a woman between 18 and 29 years old in good health and CMV-seropositive. Each CDR3 is given with its conserved first and last residue. The order of the fields is clone size, V gene, D gene, J gene, CDR3 DNA, CDR3 protein. The D gene is left open where the match is weak. Part of the rows lack a size; the others show once, few, many or a class for expanded clones.

NA,TRBV15,NA,TRBJ1-3,TGTGCCACCAGCAGAGCTGGCAGCTCTGGAAACACCATATATTTT,CATSRAGSSGNTIYF
NA,TRBV28,NA,TRBJ1-1,TGTGCCAGCAGTTACCTACAGGGCTTGAACACTGAAGCTTTCTTT,CASSYLQGLNTEAFF
NA,TRBV11-2,TRBD1,TRBJ2-1,TGTGCCAGCAGCTTAGTCCCGGGACAGGGCTTGGAGCAGTTCTTC,CASSLVPGQGLEQFF
NA,TRBV4-1,NA,TRBJ1-1,TGCGCCAGCAGCCTTGGGGACTTGAACACTGAAGCTTTCTTT,CASSLGDLNTEAFF
NA,TRBV9,NA,TRBJ2-2,TGTGCCAGCACCGCGAGCGTAGATCCAAGGTCGAACACCGGGGAGCTGTTTTTT,CASTASVDPRSNTGELFF
once,TRBV30,NA,TRBJ2-7,TGTGCCTGGAGCCCCAGGAGGACCGCAGGCTACGAGCAGTACTTC,CAWSPRRTAGYEQYF
NA,TRBV7-2,TRBD2,TRBJ2-7,TGTGCCAGCAGCTTAGTCGGGGGGGCGGTCGGATCCGAGCAGTACTTC,CASSLVGGAVGSEQYF
NA,TRBV29-1,TRBD2,TRBJ2-1,TGCAGCGTGGCCGCGGGGGGGAAGCCGTTCTTC,CSVAAGGKPFF
few,TRBV19,TRBD1,TRBJ2-1,TGTGCCAGTAGTGTGGACAGGAGCTCCTACAATGAGCAGTTCTTC,CASSVDRSSYNEQFF
NA,TRBV2,TRBD1,TRBJ1-5,TGTGCCAGCAGTGGGGACAGCAACAATCAGCCCCAGCATTTT,CASSGDSNNQPQHF
NA,TRBV7-2,TRBD2,TRBJ2-1,TGTGCCAGCAGCTTAGCGGGGGGGTACAATGAGCAGTTCTTC,CASSLAGGYNEQFF
NA,TRBV30,NA,TRBJ1-2,TGTGCCTGGAGTGTACTCACGGGCCCGGGAAGAGGCTACACCTTC,CAWSVLTGPGRGYTF
NA,TRBV27,TRBD1,TRBJ2-4,TGTGCCAGCAGGGGACAGGGGATTAAAAACATTCAGTACTTC,CASRGQGIKNIQYF
NA,TRBV19,NA,TRBJ1-1,TGTGCCAGTAGCTTCGACAAATTCACTGAAGCTTTCTTT,CASSFDKFTEAFF
NA,TRBV30,TRBD2,TRBJ2-3,TGTGCCTGGAGTAGGCTAGCGGGGGGGCGAGATACGCAGTATTTT,CAWSRLAGGRDTQYF
NA,TRBV6-6,TRBD2,TRBJ2-5,TGTGCCAGCAGTTCTTTTAGCGGGGACCAAGAGACCCAGTACTTC,CASSSFSGDQETQYF
NA,TRBV5-8,NA,TRBJ2-7,TGTGCCAGCAGCTTGTGGGGGCGCTTGTCCTACGAGCAGTACTTC,CASSLWGRLSYEQYF
NA,TRBV5-5,TRBD1,TRBJ2-7,TGTGCCAGCATTCCGGGCGGGCAGGGGGCCTCCTACGAGCAGTACTTC,CASIPGGQGASYEQYF
NA,TRBV7-7,TRBD2,TRBJ2-1,TGTGCCAGCAGCTTATCTAGCGGGACCTACAATGAGCAGTTCTTC,CASSLSSGTYNEQFF
NA,TRBV28,NA,TRBJ1-2,TGTGCCAGCAGTGGGGGGGGCGGCTACACCTTC,CASSGGGGYTF
NA,TRBV19,NA,TRBJ1-1,TGTGCCAGTAGTATCGGGTTCGGACAGCTGAACACTGAAGCTTTCTTT,CASSIGFGQLNTEAFF
NA,TRBV6-6,NA,TRBJ1-1,TGTGCCAGCAGTTACGGACAGACGAACACTGAAGCTTTCTTT,CASSYGQTNTEAFF
once,TRBV19,TRBD1,TRBJ2-7,TGTGCCAGTAGACCCGGGACAGGGGGTTCCGAGCAGTACTTC,CASRPGTGGSEQYF
NA,TRBV6-4,TRBD2,TRBJ2-3,TGTGCCAGCAGACCACTAGCGGGGGGGCCGACAGATACGCAGTATTTT,CASRPLAGGPTDTQYF
NA,TRBV19,TRBD2,TRBJ2-1,TGTGCCACTAGAGTAGCGGGGGGCCCAGGGCAGTTCTTC,CATRVAGGPGQFF
NA,TRBV2,NA,TRBJ2-7,TGTGCCAGCAGTGGGGGCCGTAAGGGGCCCTACGAGCAGTACTTC,CASSGGRKGPYEQYF
NA,TRBV10-3,TRBD1,TRBJ2-7,TGTGCCATCAGTGAAACCGGGACAGGGAACGAGCAGTACTTC,CAISETGTGNEQYF
NA,TRBV6-1,NA,TRBJ1-6,TGTGCCAGCACACTGAATTCCTATAATTCACCCCTCCACTTT,CASTLNSYNSPLHF
NA,TRBV5-4,TRBD1,TRBJ2-3,TGTGCCAGCAGCTTTGGGGGACAGGGCACAGATACGCAGTATTTT,CASSFGGQGTDTQYF
NA,TRBV27,NA,TRBJ2-7,TGTGCCAGCAGTTCCCCCCGGGACTGGCCTCGATGGGAGCAGTACTTC,CASSSPRDWPRWEQYF
few,TRBV19,NA,TRBJ1-2,TGTGCCAGTATTGGGACTATCCGGGCTAACTATGGCTACACCTTC,CASIGTIRANYGYTF
NA,TRBV27,NA,TRBJ1-2,TGTGCCAGCAGCAGGACAAATTCGCAAGCTCCCTATGGCTACACCTTC,CASSRTNSQAPYGYTF
NA,TRBV18,TRBD1,TRBJ1-1,TGTGCCAGCTCACCCCAACTCAATCAACAGGGGGCGAGAACTGAAGCTTTCTTT,CASSPQLNQQGARTEAFF
NA,TRBV15,NA,TRBJ2-7,TGTGCCACCAGCAGAGACCTCGGAGGTGGATACGAGCAGTACTTC,CATSRDLGGGYEQYF
NA,TRBV5-1,NA,TRBJ2-4,TGCGCCAGCAGCTTGTACGGGGATCCCGCAAACATTCAGTACTTC,CASSLYGDPANIQYF
NA,TRBV6-5,NA,TRBJ1-6,TGTGCCAGCAGACTCGACAGCAACTCACCCCTCCACTTT,CASRLDSNSPLHF
NA,TRBV10-3,NA,TRBJ2-7,TGTGCCATCAGTGGCCGAGGAGGCGACGAGCAGTACTTC,CAISGRGGDEQYF
NA,TRBV19,NA,TRBJ1-5,TGTGCCAGTAGTATTGGGGGGGAGATAAGGTATAGCAATCAGCCCCAGCATTTT,CASSIGGEIRYSNQPQHF
few,TRBV2,TRBD2,TRBJ2-5,TGTGCCAGCAGTGAATTCGGGACTAGCGCCGAAGAGACCCAGTACTTC,CASSEFGTSAEETQYF
NA,TRBV19,TRBD2,TRBJ2-1,TGTGCCAGTAAGAACGGGGGGGCGGATGAGCAGTTCTTC,CASKNGGADEQFF
NA,TRBV30,NA,TRBJ1-1,TGTGCCTGGAGTGTACAGCCTGAAGCTTTCTTT,CAWSVQPEAFF
few,TRBV25-1,NA,TRBJ1-1,TGTGCCAGCAGTGAATGGGCCCCTTTTCCTGAAGCTTTCTTT,CASSEWAPFPEAFF
NA,TRBV5-1,NA,TRBJ1-1,TGCGCCAGCAATCGGGGGGATACCGACACTGAAGCTTTCTTT,CASNRGDTDTEAFF
once,TRBV19,NA,TRBJ2-1,TGTGCCAGTAGTACCCCTACAGGTCCTGGGGACAATGAGCAGTTCTTC,CASSTPTGPGDNEQFF
NA,TRBV7-8,TRBD1,TRBJ1-6,TGTGCCAGCAGGCTGGGACAGGGAAATTCACCCCTCCACTTT,CASRLGQGNSPLHF
NA,TRBV11-2,NA,TRBJ2-6,TGTGCCAGCAGCCCCTCCGGGGTGAGATCTGGGGCCAACGTCCTGACTTTC,CASSPSGVRSGANVLTF
NA,TRBV30,NA,TRBJ1-1,TGTGCCTGGAGCCCCGGCGGGGGGACTGAAGCTTTCTTT,CAWSPGGGTEAFF
NA,TRBV19,TRBD2,TRBJ2-1,TGTGCCACCACGGGCAAACGGGGGGGCTTAAGCTCCTACAATGAGCAGTTCTTC,CATTGKRGGLSSYNEQFF
NA,TRBV18,NA,TRBJ1-1,TGTGCCAGCTCACAAAAACAGGACCCGAACACTGAAGCTTTCTTT,CASSQKQDPNTEAFF
NA,TRBV6-5,TRBD1,TRBJ1-1,TGTGCCAGCAGTTACGGGAGGACAGGGGTGACTGAAGCTTTCTTT,CASSYGRTGVTEAFF
NA,TRBV28,NA,TRBJ1-5,TGTGCCAGCAGTCTCGGAGGGCTGGATCAGCCCCAGCATTTT,CASSLGGLDQPQHF